This entry concerns a single TCR beta chain. The entry originates in a study of OX40 agonist ivuxolimab in advanced cancers. About the research overall: Treatment of patients was with ivuxolimab, an agonistic anti-OX40 (CD134) antibody. The study reported partial responses in three patients: one hepatocellular carcinoma, two cutaneous melanoma.

The length of the CDR3 is 14 residues. The germline gives CDR1 GTSNPN, CDR2 SVGIG (reference sequence). V was trimmed by 0 bases and J by 0 bases, leaving 9 bases between them. TCRdb's table, derived via immunoSEQ multiplex PCR, lists solely in-frame clones and lacks some. The top ten hold under 10% of the sample, which has tens of thousands of clones, 92% seen once. Sequenced material: CD4+ or CD8+ T cells sorted from blood, taken in a trial of the OX40 agonist ivuxolimab. This sequence originates from an adult with an advanced solid tumor such as melanoma, head and neck, liver or kidney cancer. V is TRBV30 and J is TRBJ2-7; D could derive from TRBD1 or TRBD2 (5 bases each). The CDR3: CAWSVAGSSYEQYF. CDR3 DNA sequence: TGTGCCTGGAGTGTGGCAGGGAGCTCCTACGAGCAGTACTTC.